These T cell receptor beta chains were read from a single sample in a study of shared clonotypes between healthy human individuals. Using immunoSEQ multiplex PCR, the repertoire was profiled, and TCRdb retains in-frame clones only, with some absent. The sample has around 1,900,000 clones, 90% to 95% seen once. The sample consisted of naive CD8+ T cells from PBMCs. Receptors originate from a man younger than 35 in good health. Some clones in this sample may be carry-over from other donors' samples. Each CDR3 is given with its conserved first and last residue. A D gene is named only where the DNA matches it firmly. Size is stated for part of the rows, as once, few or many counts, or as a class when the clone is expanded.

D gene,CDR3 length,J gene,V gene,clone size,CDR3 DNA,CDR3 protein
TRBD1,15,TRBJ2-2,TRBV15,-,TGTGCCACCAGCCTGGGCAGGGGGCGTAATGGGGAGCTGTTTTTT,CATSLGRGRNGELFF
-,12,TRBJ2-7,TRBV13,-,TGTGCCAGCAGCTACGACACCTACGAGCAGTACTTC,CASSYDTYEQYF
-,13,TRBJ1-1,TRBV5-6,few,TGTGCCAGCAATCTCGGGGGCAACACTGAAGCTTTCTTT,CASNLGGNTEAFF
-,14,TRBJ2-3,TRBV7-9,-,TGTGCCAGCAGCTTATTTCTACAGGAAGATACGCAGTATTTT,CASSLFLQEDTQYF
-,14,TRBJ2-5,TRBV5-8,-,TGTGCCAGCAGCTTGGTATGGGCGCAAGAGACCCAGTACTTC,CASSLVWAQETQYF
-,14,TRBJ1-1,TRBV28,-,TGTGCCAGCAGTTTAGGGGTCAAGAACACTGAAGCTTTCTTT,CASSLGVKNTEAFF
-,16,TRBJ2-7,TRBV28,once,TGTGCCAGCAGCCATACAGGGAAAGGTCGTTCCTACGAGCAGTACTTC,CASSHTGKGRSYEQYF
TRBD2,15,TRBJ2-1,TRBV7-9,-,TGTGCCAGCAGCTCGGGACTAGCGGGAGCCTATGAGCAGTTCTTC,CASSSGLAGAYEQFF
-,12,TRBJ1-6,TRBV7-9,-,TGTGCCAGTGCCCCGCTTAATTCACCCCTCCACTTT,CASAPLNSPLHF
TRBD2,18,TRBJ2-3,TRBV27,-,TGTGCCAGCAGTTTATCTGGGACTAGCGGGAGGGCCGGAGATACGCAGTATTTT,CASSLSGTSGRAGDTQYF
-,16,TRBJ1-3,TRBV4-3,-,TGCGCCAGCAGCCAAGTTTACGTGGACAGCGGAAACACCATATATTTT,CASSQVYVDSGNTIYF
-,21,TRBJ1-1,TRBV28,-,TGTGCCAGCAGTTTTAATTTCGGGCGCGGGGGATCTGGAGCCATGAACACTGAAGCTTTCTTT,CASSFNFGRGGSGAMNTEAFF
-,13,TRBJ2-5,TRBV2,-,TGTGCCAGCAGTGATTCCCTAGACGAGACCCAGTACTTC,CASSDSLDETQYF
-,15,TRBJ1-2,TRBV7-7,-,TGTGCCAGCAGCTTCGGACAGATTTATAACTATGGCTACACCTTC,CASSFGQIYNYGYTF
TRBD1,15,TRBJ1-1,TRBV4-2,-,TGTGCCAGCAGCCAAGAGGTAGGGACAGGCCGAGAAGCTTTCTTT,CASSQEVGTGREAFF
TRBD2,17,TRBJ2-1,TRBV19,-,TGTGCCAGTAGTATAGGACCGGGACTAGCGGCCCAGGTAGAGCAGTTCTTC,CASSIGPGLAAQVEQFF
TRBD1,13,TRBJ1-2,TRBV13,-,TGTGCCAGCAGCTTACAAATCGGGACAGTAACTACCTTC,CASSLQIGTVTTF
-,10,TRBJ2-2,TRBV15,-,TGTGCCGGGTCCCCCGGGGAGCTGTTTTTT,CAGSPGELFF
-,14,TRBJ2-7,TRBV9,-,TGTGCCAGCAGCGAGGCCCTCAGCTCCTACGAGCAGTACTTC,CASSEALSSYEQYF
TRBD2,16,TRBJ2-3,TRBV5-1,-,TGCGCCAGCAGGTCTATGACTAGCGGGAGGGCAGATACGCAGTATTTT,CASRSMTSGRADTQYF
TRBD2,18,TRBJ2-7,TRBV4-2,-,TGTGCCAGCAGCCAAGGTAGGTCCATAGCGGGGGCCTCCTACGAGCAGTACTTC,CASSQGRSIAGASYEQYF
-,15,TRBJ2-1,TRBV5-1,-,TGCGCCAGCAGCTCAGGACAGAGCGTGTACAATGAGCAGTTCTTC,CASSSGQSVYNEQFF
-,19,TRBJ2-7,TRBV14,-,TGTGCCAGCAGCCCACCTTCGCGGGTCCTTTCTTATGCCGTCTACGAGCAGTACTTC,CASSPPSRVLSYAVYEQYF
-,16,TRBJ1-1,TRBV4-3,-,TGCGCCAGCAGCCAAGTTGGGGGCTCGGTGAACACTGAAGCTTTCTTT,CASSQVGGSVNTEAFF
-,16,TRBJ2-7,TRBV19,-,TGTGCCAGTAGCACCTCACCCGGACCATCGGGCCACGAGCAGTACTTC,CASSTSPGPSGHEQYF
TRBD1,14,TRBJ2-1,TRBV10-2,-,TGCGCCAGCAGAGGGACAGAAGTATACAATGAGCAGTTCTTC,CASRGTEVYNEQFF
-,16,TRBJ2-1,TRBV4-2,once,TGTGCCAGCAGCCAAGATGGGACTTCCTCCTACAATGAGCAGTTCTTC,CASSQDGTSSYNEQFF
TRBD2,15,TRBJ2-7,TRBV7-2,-,TGTGCCAGCAGCTTCCCAGCGGGAGGGCTCCTCGAGCAGTACTTC,CASSFPAGGLLEQYF
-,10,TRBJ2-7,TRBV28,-,TGTGCCAGCCCATGTCGTGGCCAGTACTTC,CASPCRGQYF
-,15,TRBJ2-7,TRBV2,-,TGTGCCAGCAGTGATTACGCAGGAATCTCCTACGAGCAGTACTTC,CASSDYAGISYEQYF
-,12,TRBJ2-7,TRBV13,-,TGTGCCAGCAGCTTCCGAGGCTACGAGCAGTACTTC,CASSFRGYEQYF
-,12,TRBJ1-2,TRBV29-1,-,TGCAGCGTCGTTAGTAAGTTTTATGGCTACACCTTC,CSVVSKFYGYTF
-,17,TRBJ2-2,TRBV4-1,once,TGCGCCAGCAGCCAAGGAAAGGCACAGGGAAGCACCGGGGAGCTGTTTTTT,CASSQGKAQGSTGELFF
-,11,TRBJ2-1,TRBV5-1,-,TGCGCCAGCAGCTTTTCCGGGACCGCTTTCTTC,CASSFSGTAFF
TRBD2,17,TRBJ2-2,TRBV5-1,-,TGCGCCAGCAGCTTGGGACTAGCGGGAGGGTACACCGGGGAGCTGTTTTTT,CASSLGLAGGYTGELFF
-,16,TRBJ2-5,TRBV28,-,TGTGCCAGCAGTTTATCGGGCGGCGCGGGGTGGGAGACCCAGTACTTC,CASSLSGGAGWETQYF
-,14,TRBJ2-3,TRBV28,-,TGTGCCAGCAGTTTTTATTCACGCACAGATACGCAGTATTTT,CASSFYSRTDTQYF
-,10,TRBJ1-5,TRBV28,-,TGTGCCAGCAGTTTAGGGTCCCAGCATTTT,CASSLGSQHF
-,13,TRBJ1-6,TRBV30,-,TGTGCCTGGATCTCGGGTTATAATTCACCCCTCCACTTT,CAWISGYNSPLHF